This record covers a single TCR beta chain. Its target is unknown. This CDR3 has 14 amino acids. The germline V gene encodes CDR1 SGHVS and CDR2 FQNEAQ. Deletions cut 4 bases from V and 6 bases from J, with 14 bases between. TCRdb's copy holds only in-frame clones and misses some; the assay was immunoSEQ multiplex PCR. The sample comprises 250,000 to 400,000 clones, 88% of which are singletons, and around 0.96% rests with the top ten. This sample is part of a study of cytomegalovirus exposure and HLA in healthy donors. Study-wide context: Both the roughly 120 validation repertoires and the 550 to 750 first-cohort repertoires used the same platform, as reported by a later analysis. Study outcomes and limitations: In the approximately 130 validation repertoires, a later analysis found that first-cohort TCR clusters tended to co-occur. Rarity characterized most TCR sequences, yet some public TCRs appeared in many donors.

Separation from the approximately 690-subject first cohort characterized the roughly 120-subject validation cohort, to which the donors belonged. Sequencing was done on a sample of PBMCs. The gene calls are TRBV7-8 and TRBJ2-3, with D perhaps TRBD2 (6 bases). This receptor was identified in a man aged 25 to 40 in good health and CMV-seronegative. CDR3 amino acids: CASSSSASRDTQYF. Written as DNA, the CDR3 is TGTGCCAGCAGCTCTAGCGCTTCTAGGGATACGCAGTATTTT.